The sequence of this T cell receptor beta chain was determined in a study of cytomegalovirus exposure and HLA in healthy donors. Both 60 Vbeta primers and 13 Jbeta primers went into the PCR. Profiling relied on immunoSEQ multiplex PCR, and the TCRdb table lists in-frame clones only, not all of them. The sample data list 20,000 to 25,000 clones. Turning to this clone: Its specificity is not known.

Study observations and caveats: In a later analysis, at a false discovery rate of 0.05, approximately 15,000 TCR beta sequences matched HLA alleles.

The material sequenced was PBMCs. This sequence originates from a male donor in good health and CMV-seropositive.

The CDR3 DNA sequence: TGCGCCAGCAGCCAAGTGGCAGGAAACTATGGCTACACCTTC. This gives the protein CASSQVAGNYGYTF. The J gene is TRBJ1-2, the V gene TRBV4-1; D uncertain. The CDR3 totals 14 residues. Germline V gives CDR1 MGHRA, CDR2 YSYEKL. Trimming took 1 base from V and 2 from J, leaving 8 bases between them.